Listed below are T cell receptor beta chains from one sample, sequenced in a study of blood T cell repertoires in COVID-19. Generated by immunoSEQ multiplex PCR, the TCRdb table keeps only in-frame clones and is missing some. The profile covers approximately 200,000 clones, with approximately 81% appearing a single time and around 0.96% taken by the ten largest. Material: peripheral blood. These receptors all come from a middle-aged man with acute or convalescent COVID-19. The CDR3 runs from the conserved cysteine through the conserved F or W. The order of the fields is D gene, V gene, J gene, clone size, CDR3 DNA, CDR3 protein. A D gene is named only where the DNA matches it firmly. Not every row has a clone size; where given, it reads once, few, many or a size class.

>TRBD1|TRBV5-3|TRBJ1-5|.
TGTGCCAGAAGCCCCCGACAGGGGAGCAATCAGCCCCAGCATTTT
CARSPRQGSNQPQHF
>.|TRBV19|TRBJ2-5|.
TGTGCCAGTAGTCCAAGACTCACCTGGCTTGAGAGGGAGACCCAGTACTTC
CASSPRLTWLERETQYF
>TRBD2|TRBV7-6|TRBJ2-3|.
TGTGCCAGCAGCTTAGTAACTAGCGGGGGGCCGACTAGCACAGATACGCAGTATTTT
CASSLVTSGGPTSTDTQYF
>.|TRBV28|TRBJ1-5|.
TGTGCCAGCAGTTTTGAGGGTCTGTATAGCAATCAGCCCCAGCATTTT
CASSFEGLYSNQPQHF
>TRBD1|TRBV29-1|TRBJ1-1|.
TGCAGCGTTGAGACAGGGCTGGAAGCTTTCTTT
CSVETGLEAFF
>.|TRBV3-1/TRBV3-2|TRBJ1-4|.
TGTGCCAGCAGCCTTGGTTCATTGGAGGGAGAAAAACTGTTTTTT
CASSLGSLEGEKLFF
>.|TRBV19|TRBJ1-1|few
TGTGCCAGTGCGGGGGGGAAAGGACCTGAAGCTTTCTTT
CASAGGKGPEAFF
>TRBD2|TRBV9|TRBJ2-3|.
TGTGCCAGCAGCGGTACCGGGACTAGCGTATTCGATACGCAGTATTTT
CASSGTGTSVFDTQYF
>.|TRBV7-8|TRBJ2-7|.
TGTGCCAGCAGCTTAGTCCTCTACGAGCAGTACTTC
CASSLVLYEQYF
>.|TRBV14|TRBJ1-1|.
TGTGCCAGCAGCCAAGTCCTCGGTTTTACCACTGAAGCTTTCTTT
CASSQVLGFTTEAFF
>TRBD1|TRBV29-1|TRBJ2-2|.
TGCAGCGGGGGACAGGTATTCACCGGGGAGCTGTTTTTT
CSGGQVFTGELFF
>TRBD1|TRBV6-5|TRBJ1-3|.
TGTGCCAGCAGTTACCGCGGACAGGGCGGAAACACCATATATTTT
CASSYRGQGGNTIYF
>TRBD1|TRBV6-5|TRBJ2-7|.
TGTGCCAGCAGTTACTCGGACAGGGGCTCCTACGAGCAGTACTTC
CASSYSDRGSYEQYF
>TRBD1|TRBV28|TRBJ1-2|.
TGTGCCAGCAGTACCCCCGACAGGGGCATGGGTAACTATGGCTACACCTTC
CASSTPDRGMGNYGYTF
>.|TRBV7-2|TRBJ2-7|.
TGTGCCAGCAGCTTCGAACAGGGCTACTCCTACGAGCAGTACTTC
CASSFEQGYSYEQYF
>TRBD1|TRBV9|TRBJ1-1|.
TGTGCCAGCAGCGCGGGGGGACAGGGGGAAACTGAAGCTTTCTTT
CASSAGGQGETEAFF
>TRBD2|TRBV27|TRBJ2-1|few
TGTGCCAGCAGCCCATCTAGCGGGGGCCCTTTGGAGCAGTTCTTC
CASSPSSGGPLEQFF
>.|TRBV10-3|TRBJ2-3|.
TGTGCCATCAGCCGGGAGCCAAGGGCGGATACGCAGTATTTT
CAISREPRADTQYF